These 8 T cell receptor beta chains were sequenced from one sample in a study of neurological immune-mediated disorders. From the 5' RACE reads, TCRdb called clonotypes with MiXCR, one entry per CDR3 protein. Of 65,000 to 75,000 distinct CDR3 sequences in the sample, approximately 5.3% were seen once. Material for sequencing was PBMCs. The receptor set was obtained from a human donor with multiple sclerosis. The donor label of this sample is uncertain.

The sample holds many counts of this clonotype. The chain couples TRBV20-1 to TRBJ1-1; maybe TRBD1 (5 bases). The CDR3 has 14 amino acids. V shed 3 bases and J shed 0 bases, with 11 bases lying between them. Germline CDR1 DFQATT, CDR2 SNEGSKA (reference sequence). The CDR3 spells CSARLRVMNTEAFF. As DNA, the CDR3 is TGCAGTGCTAGGCTCAGGGTGATGAACACTGAAGCTTTCTTT.

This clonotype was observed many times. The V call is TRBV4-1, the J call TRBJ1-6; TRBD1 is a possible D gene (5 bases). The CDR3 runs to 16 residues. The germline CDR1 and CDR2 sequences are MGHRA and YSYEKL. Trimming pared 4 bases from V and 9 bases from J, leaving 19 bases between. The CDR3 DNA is TGCGCCAGCAGCCCAGCCCCGATGGGGAGGGGTTCACCCCTCCACTTT. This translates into CASSPAPMGRGSPLHF.

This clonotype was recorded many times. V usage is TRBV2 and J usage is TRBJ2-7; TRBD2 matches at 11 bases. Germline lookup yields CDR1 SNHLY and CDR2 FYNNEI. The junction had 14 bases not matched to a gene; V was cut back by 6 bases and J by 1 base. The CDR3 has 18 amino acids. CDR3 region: CASRALLRVAGGSYEQYF. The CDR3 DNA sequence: TGTGCCAGCAGAGCACTTTTAAGAGTAGCGGGGGGGTCCTACGAGCAGTACTTC.

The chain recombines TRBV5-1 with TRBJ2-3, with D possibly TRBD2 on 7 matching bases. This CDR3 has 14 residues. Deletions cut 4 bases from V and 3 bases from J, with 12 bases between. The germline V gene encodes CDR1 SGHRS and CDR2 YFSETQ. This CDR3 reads CASSTRGPTDTQYF. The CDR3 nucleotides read TGCGCCAGCAGCACGCGGGGGCCTACAGATACGCAGTATTTT. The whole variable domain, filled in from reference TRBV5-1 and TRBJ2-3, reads KAGVTQTPRYLIKTRGQQVTLSCSPISGHRSVSWYQQTPGQGLQFLFEYFSETQRNKGNFPGRFSGRQFSNSRSEMNVSTLELGDSALYLCASSTRGPTDTQYFGPGTRLTVL.

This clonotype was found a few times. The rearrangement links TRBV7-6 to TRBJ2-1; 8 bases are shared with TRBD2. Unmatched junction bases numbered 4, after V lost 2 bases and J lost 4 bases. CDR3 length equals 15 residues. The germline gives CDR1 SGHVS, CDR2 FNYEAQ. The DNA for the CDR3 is TGTGCCAGCAGCTTAAAGACTAGCGTTTACAATGAGCAGTTCTTC. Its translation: CASSLKTSVYNEQFF.

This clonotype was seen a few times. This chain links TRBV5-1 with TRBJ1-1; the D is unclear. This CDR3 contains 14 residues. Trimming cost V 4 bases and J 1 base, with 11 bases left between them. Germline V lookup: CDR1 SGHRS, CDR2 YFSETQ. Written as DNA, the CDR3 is TGCGCCAGCAGCGCTTGGACGCCGAACACTGAAGCTTTCTTT. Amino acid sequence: CASSAWTPNTEAFF.

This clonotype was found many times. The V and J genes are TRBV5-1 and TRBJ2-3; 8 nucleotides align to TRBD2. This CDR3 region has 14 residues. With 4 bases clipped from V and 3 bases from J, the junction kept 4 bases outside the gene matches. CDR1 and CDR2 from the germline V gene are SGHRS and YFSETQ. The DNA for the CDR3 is TGCGCCAGCAGCCCGGGGGGGGTAACAGATACGCAGTATTTT. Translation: CASSPGGVTDTQYF.

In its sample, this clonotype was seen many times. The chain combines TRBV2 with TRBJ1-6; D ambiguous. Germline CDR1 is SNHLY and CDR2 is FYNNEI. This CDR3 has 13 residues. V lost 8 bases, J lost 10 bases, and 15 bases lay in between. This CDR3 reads CASYQWGGSPLHF. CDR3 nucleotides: TGTGCCAGCTATCAGTGGGGAGGATCACCCCTCCACTTT.